Listed below are T cell receptor beta chains from one sample, sequenced in a study of T-cell memory formation after mild COVID-19. MiXCR was run by TCRdb on the 5' RACE reads, yielding one entry per CDR3 protein. The table includes about 180,000 distinct CDR3 sequences, about a sixth detected once. The sample was PBMCs or a T cell subset sorted from them (not recorded which). Receptor source: an adult woman who had mild COVID-19 (a few samples of this study predate the infection). Cell type and time point are not known. The CDR3 runs from the conserved cysteine through the conserved F or W. A D gene is named only where the DNA matches it firmly. For some rows the clone size is stated as once, few or many, or as a class when expanded; others skip it.

j_call	d_call	clone_size	v_call	cdr3_aa	cdr3_nt
TRBJ1-2	.	.	TRBV2	CASSESDGYTF	TGTGCCAGCAGTGAGTCAGATGGCTACACCTTC
TRBJ2-3	.	few	TRBV24-1	CATRATATDTQYF	TGTGCCACGAGGGCGACAGCCACAGATACGCAGTATTTT
TRBJ2-2	.	.	TRBV6-1	CASIEGVNTGELFF	TGTGCCAGCATCGAGGGGGTAAACACCGGGGAGCTGTTTTTT
TRBJ2-1	TRBD2	.	TRBV6-1	CASSETGLAGYNEQFF	TGTGCCAGCAGCGAAACGGGTTTAGCGGGGTACAATGAGCAGTTCTTC
TRBJ2-7	TRBD2	.	TRBV3-1	CASSLHTTSGSPYEQYF	TGTGCCAGCAGCCTCCATACGACTAGCGGGAGCCCCTACGAGCAGTACTTC
TRBJ1-1	.	few	TRBV27	CASSSSLPGPGGGETEAFF	TGTGCCAGCAGTTCTAGTCTTCCGGGCCCCGGCGGGGGAGAAACTGAAGCTTTCTTT
TRBJ2-3	.	.	TRBV7-3	CASSLTFGPGSPTDTQYF	TGTGCCAGCAGCTTAACGTTCGGCCCCGGCTCCCCCACAGATACGCAGTATTTT
TRBJ1-2	.	.	TRBV20-1	CSASPPEENYGYTF	TGCAGTGCTAGTCCCCCAGAGGAAAACTATGGCTACACCTTC
TRBJ2-7	.	.	TRBV12-3/TRBV12-4	CASSLKVGAYEQYF	TGTGCCAGCAGTTTAAAGGTGGGAGCCTACGAGCAGTACTTC
TRBJ2-3	.	.	TRBV3-1	CASSLTSDATDTQYF	TGTGCCAGCAGCCTTACCTCGGACGCCACAGATACGCAGTATTTT
TRBJ2-3	TRBD1	many	TRBV10-3	CAIRRDSPDTQYF	TGTGCCATCAGGAGGGACAGTCCTGATACGCAGTATTTT
TRBJ1-1	TRBD1	.	TRBV7-2	CASSPRQGSTEAFF	TGTGCCAGCAGCCCGAGACAGGGGAGCACTGAAGCTTTCTTT
TRBJ2-3	.	.	TRBV18	CASSPPKGSTDTQYF	TGTGCCAGCTCACCACCGAAGGGGAGCACAGATACGCAGTATTTT
TRBJ1-2	.	few	TRBV12-3/TRBV12-4	CASTPSPVGHDGYTF	TGTGCCAGCACACCGTCCCCGGTGGGGCACGATGGCTACACCTTC
TRBJ2-3	.	.	TRBV7-3	CASSLPRGTQYF	TGTGCCAGCAGCCTCCCTCGGGGTACGCAGTATTTT
TRBJ2-7	.	few	TRBV25-1	CASTLNYEQYF	TGTGCCAGCACCCTAAATTACGAGCAGTACTTC
TRBJ2-5	TRBD1	.	TRBV10-3	CAISGNRGKETQYF	TGTGCCATCAGTGGAAACAGGGGAAAAGAGACCCAGTACTTC
TRBJ2-7	.	.	TRBV3-1	CASSGGQSYSYEQYF	TGTGCCAGCAGTGGCGGACAGAGTTACTCCTACGAGCAGTACTTC
TRBJ2-7	.	.	TRBV18	CASSPGVGYEQYF	TGTGCCAGCTCACCAGGAGTCGGCTACGAGCAGTACTTC
TRBJ2-1	TRBD2	.	TRBV2	CASSERASGRGSSYNEQFF	TGTGCCAGCAGTGAACGAGCTAGCGGGAGGGGTAGCTCCTACAATGAGCAGTTCTTC
TRBJ2-7	.	.	TRBV4-2	CASSQERGTIYEQYF	TGTGCCAGCAGCCAAGAAAGGGGTACAATCTACGAGCAGTACTTC
TRBJ2-3	.	few	TRBV5-1	CASSLIGLQTDTQYF	TGCGCCAGCAGCTTGATTGGACTGCAAACAGATACGCAGTATTTT
TRBJ2-5	TRBD2	few	TRBV4-2	CASSQADGGAGETQYF	TGTGCCAGCAGCCAAGCTGACGGGGGGGCAGGAGAGACCCAGTACTTC
TRBJ2-3	.	few	TRBV14	CASSQDTGYRDTQYF	TGTGCCAGCAGCCAAGACACAGGATACAGAGATACGCAGTATTTT
TRBJ2-7	TRBD1	few	TRBV20-1	CSAYAPGTGSYEQYF	TGCAGTGCTTACGCCCCTGGGACAGGGAGCTACGAGCAGTACTTC
TRBJ2-7	TRBD1	.	TRBV5-1	CASSQGQYEQYF	TGCGCCAGTTCGCAGGGACAGTACGAGCAGTACTTC